One and the same sample provided the 24 T cell receptor beta chains below, sequenced in a study of metastatic and nonmetastatic thyroid tumors. TCRdb re-analyzed the PCR reads using MiXCR. Of 29,000 or so clones listed, 3.5% to 5% were seen once; the top ten hold roughly 21%. All patients were untreated before thyroid surgery. The sequencing sample was made of blood. These receptors all come from a female donor with papillary thyroid cancer or a benign thyroid nodule (not recorded which). Some clones in this sample may be carry-over from other donors' samples.

The V gene is TRBV6-2 or TRBV6-3, the J gene TRBJ1-1; possible D gene TRBD1, 5 bases. V was shortened by 6 bases and J by 5 bases, with 13 bases between the two germline ends. Germline V gene data show CDR1 as MNHEY and CDR2 as SVGEGT. The CDR3 is 13 amino acids. The CDR3 spells CASRGFEGTEAFF. CDR3 DNA: TGTGCCAGCAGGGGGTTCGAGGGGACTGAAGCTTTCTTT.

This clone occurred many times. The chain joins TRBV6-1 to TRBJ1-5; D might be TRBD1 (5 bases). CDR3 length: 15 amino acids. Per the germline V gene, CDR1 is MNHNS and CDR2 is SASEGT. Trimming took 8 bases from V and 0 from J, leaving 14 bases between them. The DNA of the CDR3 is TGTGCCAGCCGGGACGGTCCATATAGCAATCAGCCCCAGCATTTT. This sequence encodes CASRDGPYSNQPQHF.

This clone was seen a few times. One end of the junction fails to match germline, which may point to a read error. The chain couples TRBV5-1 to TRBJ1-2; tentatively, D is TRBD1 (6 bases). The V gene's germline CDR1 is SGHRS and CDR2 YFSETQ. The CDR3 is 14 amino acids. In DNA, the CDR3 is TGCGCCAGCAGATTGGCCCCAGGGGTCGGTGGCTACACCTTC. Its protein product is CASRLAPGVGGYTF. The variable domain in full, completed from reference TRBV5-1 and TRBJ1-2, reads KAGVTQTPRYLIKTRGQQVTLSCSPISGHRSVSWYQQTPGQGLQFLFEYFSETQRNKGNFPGRFSGRQFSNSRSEMNVSTLELGDSALYLCASRLAPGVGGYTFGSGTRLTVV.

Ten or more counts support this clone. The chain uses TRBV7-9 and TRBJ1-2, with TRBD1 matching 7 bases. V lost 5 bases to trimming and J lost 2 bases; unmatched junction nucleotides: 8. This CDR3 spans 15 amino acids. From germline, CDR1 is SEHNR and CDR2 FQNEAQ (reference sequence). The CDR3, as DNA: TGTGCCAGCAGCGGTAGACAGGGCGCCAACTATGGCTACACCTTC. Its translation is CASSGRQGANYGYTF.

This clone has a handful of counts. The junction departs from germline at one end; a sequencing error may be responsible. Other DNA sequences from this sample encode an identical CDR3 as well. The J gene is TRBJ1-2, the V gene TRBV5-4; no clear D gene. Per the germline V gene, CDR1 is SGHNT and CDR2 is YYREEE (reference sequence). This CDR3 has 13 amino acids. CDR3 in amino acids: CASSIVAAGGYTF. In nucleotides, the CDR3 is TGCGCCAGCTCTATAGTAGCCGCCGGTGGCTACACCTTC.

This clone showed up just a few times. This may stem from a read error, because a much larger clone lies one nucleotide away. CDR3 nucleotide sequence: TGTGCCAGCATTAGGAAGGGGGCGTCTAATGAAAAACTGTTTTTT. Residues: CASIRKGASNEKLFF. The V gene is TRBV27, the J gene TRBJ1-4, with 7 positions matching TRBD1. This CDR3 region has 15 residues. Germline-derived CDR1 and CDR2 are MNHEY and SMNVEV (reference sequence). With 7 bases clipped from V and 3 bases from J, the junction kept 8 bases outside the gene matches.

The rearrangement uses TRBV30 and TRBJ2-2; 10 nucleotides agree with TRBD2. J lost 6 bases, V lost 2 bases, and 3 bases had no gene match. The germline gives CDR1 GTSNPN, CDR2 SVGIG (reference sequence). CDR3 length: 14 amino acids. CDR3 in DNA: TGTGCCTGGAGTCGGCTAGCGGGGGCCGGGGAGCTGTTTTTT. This gives the protein CAWSRLAGAGELFF.

As regards this clone: With a much larger clone just one base away, this may be a read error. The chain carries TRBV2 and TRBJ1-6, with unresolved D. This CDR3 is 13 amino acids long. Germline V CDR1 and CDR2: SNHLY, FYNNEI. The CDR3 spells CASTGEVNSPLNF. In DNA, the CDR3 is TGTGCCAGCACGGGTGAAGTGAATTCGCCCCTCAACTTT.

This clone was detected a few times. The rearrangement joins TRBV6-5 to TRBJ1-1; D not certain. The CDR3 totals 13 residues. V lost 0 bases, J lost 6 bases, and 8 bases lay in between. The germline gives CDR1 MNHEY, CDR2 SVGAGI. CDR3 coding DNA: TGTGCCAGCAGTTACTCGGGGTGGGCTGAAGCTTTCTTT. Translated, it gives CASSYSGWAEAFF.

The V call is TRBV6-1, the J call TRBJ2-7; 7 bases align to TRBD2. Trimming removed 1 base from V and 2 bases from J; junction bases left unmatched: 5. CDR3 size: 15 residues. The V gene's germline CDR1 is MNHNS and CDR2 SASEGT. The CDR3 DNA sequence: TGTGCCAGCAGTGAAGGGAAAGCGGGACCCTACGAGCAGTACTTC. Translation: CASSEGKAGPYEQYF.

The rearrangement joins TRBV7-9 to TRBJ1-6; the D is unclear. The CDR3 length is 14 residues. CDR1 and CDR2 from the germline V gene are SEHNR and FQNEAQ (reference sequence). Trimming stripped 3 bases from V and 0 bases from J, with 3 bases between. CDR3 sequence: CASSFSSYNSPLHF. CDR3 sequence (DNA): TGTGCCAGCAGCTTCAGCTCCTATAATTCACCCCTCCACTTT.

This clone turned up a few times. This chain links TRBV5-4 with TRBJ1-2; 7 nucleotides match TRBD1. V lost 4 bases and J lost 5; bases outside the gene matches: 11. The CDR3 is 15 amino acids. Germline V gene data show CDR1 as SGHNT and CDR2 as YYREEE (reference sequence). CDR3 bases: TGTGCCAGCAGCGCACGACAGGGTTCTCCATATGGCTACACCTTC. Translated: CASSARQGSPYGYTF.

This clone has at least ten counts. Other DNA sequences within the sample encode an identical CDR3. The rearrangement links TRBV10-2 to TRBJ2-1; 7 bases are a match to TRBD2. There are 14 residues in the CDR3. J gave up 2 bases and V 6 bases, and 4 bases lay outside the gene matches. Germline values: CDR1 WSHSY, CDR2 SAAADI. The CDR3 nucleotides are TGCGCCAGCAGGTTAGCGGGCCCCTACAATGAGCAGTTCTTC. This codes for CASRLAGPYNEQFF.

This clone was recorded many times. The chain is built from TRBV7-6 and TRBJ1-1, with D possibly being TRBD1 (6 bases). V lost 10 bases and J lost 5, with 23 bases in between. This CDR3 contains 15 residues. Germline CDR1 reads SGHVS; CDR2 reads FNYEAQ. The CDR3, as DNA: TGTGCCACCACACCCCCGACAGGAACAGGGACTGAAGCTTTCTTT. Residues: CATTPPTGTGTEAFF.

This clone has only a few counts. The chain links TRBV6-2 or TRBV6-3 to TRBJ2-7; 9 nucleotides line up with TRBD1. The CDR3 loop spans 15 amino acids. V lost 6 bases and J lost 0; bases outside the gene matches: 6. Germline CDR1 MNHEY, CDR2 SVGEGT. The CDR3 protein is CASRLGQGASYEQYF. CDR3 nucleotide sequence: TGTGCCAGCAGATTGGGACAGGGTGCCTCCTACGAGCAGTACTTC.

Ten or more counts support this clone. This rearrangement joins TRBV6-1 to TRBJ2-3; 7 nucleotides match TRBD1. The germline V gene encodes CDR1 MNHNS and CDR2 SASEGT. This CDR3 has 14 residues. V lost 11 bases and J lost 0; bases outside the gene matches: 8. CDR3 loop: CAGSRDRSTDTQYF. The DNA for the CDR3 is TGTGCCGGAAGTCGGGACAGAAGCACAGATACGCAGTATTTT.

Many counts were recorded for this clone. The chain combines TRBV28 with TRBJ1-1; D perhaps matches TRBD1 (6 bases). This CDR3 is built from 14 residues. Germline values: CDR1 MDHEN, CDR2 SYDVKM. Between the trimmed V and J ends, which lost 5 bases and 3 bases, there was a span of 13 bases. The CDR3 loop reads CASSPDRSYTEAFF. In nucleotides, the CDR3 is TGTGCCAGCAGTCCCGACAGGAGCTACACTGAAGCTTTCTTT.

By its share, this clone is medium-sized (0.01 to 0.1%). V and J are TRBV28 and TRBJ2-2, with a tentative D call TRBD1 (5 bases). CDR1 is MDHEN and CDR2 is SYDVKM in the germline V gene. CDR3 length: 15 residues. Between the trimmed V and J ends, which lost 4 bases and 4 bases, there was a span of 13 bases. CDR3 bases: TGTGCCAGCAGTTCACCAGGGTCGACCACCGGGGAGCTGTTTTTT. This gives the protein CASSSPGSTTGELFF.

This clone has a handful of counts. The chain has TRBV9 and TRBJ1-2; D is perhaps TRBD1 (5 bases). V was clipped by 5 bases and J by 4 bases, with 15 bases between them. The CDR3 totals 14 residues. Germline assignment: CDR1 SGDLS and CDR2 YYNGEE. The CDR3 DNA sequence: TGTGCCAGCAGAGACTCCCGGGGCGCCTATGGCTACACCTTC. It codes for CASRDSRGAYGYTF.

The chain employs TRBV6-2 or TRBV6-3 and TRBJ1-1; D gene unclear. Trimming shortened V by 9 bases and J by 0 bases, and 11 bases separated the two germline ends. This CDR3 is 13 amino acids long. CDR1 and CDR2 from the germline V gene are MNHEY and SVGEGT. CDR3: CASAGSVNTEAFF. The CDR3 DNA reads TGTGCCAGTGCTGGATCGGTGAACACTGAAGCTTTCTTT.

This clone was counted many times. V gene TRBV7-9 combines with J gene TRBJ2-1; perhaps TRBD2 as D (5 bases). The germline V gene encodes CDR1 SEHNR and CDR2 FQNEAQ (reference sequence). CDR3 length equals 13 residues. Trimming took off 5 bases at V and 8 bases at J, with 13 bases between the two ends. The CDR3 DNA sequence: TGTGCCAGCAGCCTAACTAGTTCCCATGAGCAGTTCTTC. Its protein is CASSLTSSHEQFF.

Note on this clone: The same CDR3 also results from other DNA sequences found in this sample. This chain uses TRBV7-8 with TRBJ2-2, with 10 positions matching TRBD2. This CDR3 contains 13 residues. The germline V gene encodes CDR1 SGHVS and CDR2 FQNEAQ. As DNA, the CDR3 is TGTGCAGTTGGTAGCGGGAGGTCCGGGGAGCTGTTTTTT. Encoded protein: CAVGSGRSGELFF.

The CDR3 is CASTHLGTRHNEQFF. The CDR3 DNA reads as TGTGCCAGCACCCACTTGGGGACTAGGCACAATGAGCAGTTCTTC. The chain recombines TRBV2 with TRBJ2-1, with 8 positions matching TRBD2. Per the germline V gene, CDR1 is SNHLY and CDR2 is FYNNEI. Trimming removed 7 bases from V and 5 bases from J; junction bases left unmatched: 10. CDR3 size: 15 residues. Supplemented by reference TRBV2 and TRBJ2-1, the full variable domain reads EPEVTQTPSHQVTQMGQEVILRCVPISNHLYFYWYRQILGQKVEFLVSFYNNEISEKSEIFDDQFSVERPDGSNFTLKIRSTKLEDSAMYFCASTHLGTRHNEQFFGPGTRLTVL.

The chain combines TRBV24-1 with TRBJ1-4; D call uncertain. CDR1 and CDR2 from the germline V gene are KGHDR and SFDVKD. This CDR3 comprises 18 residues. V lost 0 bases to trimming and J lost 4 bases, with 17 bases between them. CDR3 sequence: CATSDLQRRTGINEKLFF. The CDR3 DNA is TGTGCCACCAGTGATTTGCAAAGGCGGACGGGGATTAATGAAAAACTGTTTTTT.